This T cell receptor (beta chain) was retrieved from a study of T cells in Graves' hyperthyroidism and ophthalmopathy. Overall study findings and caveats: Blood also showed most of the thyroid clonotypes that were expanded above 0.001.

Regarding this clonotype: Antigen specificity is unknown. A much larger clone lies a single base off, so this may be a read error.

Patients with ophthalmopathy all had a Clinical Activity Score of at least 3, a NOSPECS grade of at least 4 and duration under 3 months. V dropped 8 bases and J dropped 3; count of bases not matched to a gene: 9. This CDR3 has 14 amino acids. The germline CDR1 and CDR2 sequences are MNHEY and SMNVEV (reference sequence). Amplification of TCR beta CDR3 regions used RNA as the template. Using the HTBI primer set, a first-round RT-PCR was run on the TCR CDR3. TCRdb reanalysed the multiplex PCR reads using MiXCR and keeps one entry per CDR3 protein. This sample has around 370,000 distinct CDR3 sequences, with around 20% found just once.

The clonotype comes from a man younger than 35 with Graves' ophthalmopathy. The chain recombines TRBV27 with TRBJ2-7; 8 bases align to TRBD1. Sequenced: blood. Written as DNA, the CDR3 is TGTGCCAGCTCGAGGACAGGGCCGTTCTACGAGCAGTACTTC. As protein: CASSRTGPFYEQYF.